The 27 T cell receptor beta chains below all came from one sample that was sequenced in a study of blood T cell repertoires in COVID-19. Using immunoSEQ multiplex PCR, the repertoire was profiled, and TCRdb retains in-frame clones only, with some absent. The data contain tens of thousands of clones, roughly 85% of them singletons. Sequencing used peripheral blood. The receptors shown here come from a man aged 35-49 years with acute or convalescent COVID-19.

V gene TRBV7-6 combines with J gene TRBJ2-5; 7 bases match TRBD2. After removal of 5 bases from V and 9 bases from J, the junction contained 9 bases not matched to a gene. The CDR3 is 13 amino acids. Germline V gives CDR1 SGHVS, CDR2 FNYEAQ. The CDR3 here is CASSTSSLAAQYF. The CDR3 DNA sequence: TGTGCCAGCAGCACTAGTAGCCTAGCGGCCCAGTACTTC.

The chain uses TRBV15 and TRBJ2-3; a possible D gene is TRBD1 (5 bases). V gave up 0 bases and J gave up 2 bases, with 9 bases separating them. Germline V gene data show CDR1 as LNHNV and CDR2 as YYDKDF (reference sequence). The CDR3 runs 15 residues. The CDR3, as DNA: TGTGCCACCAGCAGAGAAGGGGTCCACACAGATACGCAGTATTTT. It yields the protein CATSREGVHTDTQYF.

The chain uses TRBV5-6 and TRBJ2-5; D is unresolved. Germline CDR1 and CDR2: SGHDT and YYEEEE. There are 13 residues in the CDR3. With 0 bases removed from V and 10 bases from J, the gap between germline ends came to 13 bases. The CDR3 sequence is CASSLGAGHDQYF. CDR3 nucleotides: TGTGCCAGCAGCTTGGGTGCAGGTCATGACCAGTACTTC. The whole variable domain, remainder taken from reference TRBV5-6 and TRBJ2-5, is DAGVTQSPTHLIKTRGQQVTLRCSPKSGHDTVSWYQQALGQGPQFIFQYYEEEERQRGNFPDRFSGHQFPNYSSELNVNALLLGDSALYLCASSLGAGHDQYFGPGTRLLVL.

The chain couples TRBV7-3 to TRBJ2-1, with TRBD1 matching over 7 bases. V dropped 1 base and J dropped 9; count of bases not matched to a gene: 9. Germline CDR1 SGHTA, CDR2 FQGTGA. The CDR3 loop spans 15 amino acids. This CDR3 reads CASSLNRGGFGEQFF. In nucleotides, the CDR3 is TGTGCCAGCAGCTTAAACAGGGGTGGGTTCGGTGAGCAGTTCTTC.

The chain employs TRBV28 and TRBJ1-4; possibly TRBD1 for D (5 bases). The germline V and J ends were trimmed by 1 base and 7 bases, with 10 bases remaining between them. The CDR3 loop spans 14 amino acids. The germline V gene has CDR1 MDHEN and CDR2 SYDVKM. The CDR3 region is CASSLLGGIEKLFF. The CDR3 DNA is TGTGCCAGCAGTTTATTGGGGGGGATTGAAAAACTGTTTTTT.

The genes are TRBV11-3 and TRBJ2-3; TRBD1 aligns across 7 bases. This CDR3 is 17 amino acids long. V dropped 4 bases and J dropped 4; count of bases not matched to a gene: 14. Germline lookup yields CDR1 SGHNT and CDR2 YENEEA. This CDR3 reads CASSSRHSDRFADTQYF. The CDR3 nucleotides are TGTGCCAGCAGCTCCCGTCACTCGGACAGGTTTGCAGATACGCAGTATTTT. The whole variable domain, filled in from reference TRBV11-3 and TRBJ2-3, reads EAGVVQSPRYKIIEKKQPVAFWCNPISGHNTLYWYLQNLGQGPELLIRYENEEAVDDSQLPKDRFSAERLKGVDSTLKIQPAELGDSAVYLCASSSRHSDRFADTQYFGPGTRLTVL.

This clone was recorded once. The rearrangement uses TRBV11-3 and TRBJ1-1; D unclear. V was trimmed by 0 bases and J by 0 bases, leaving 8 bases between them. CDR3 length: 15 residues. Germline V gene sequence: CDR1 SGHNT, CDR2 YENEEA. DNA for the CDR3: TGTGCCAGCAGCTTAGAGAGGGCCATGAACACTGAAGCTTTCTTT. It translates to CASSLERAMNTEAFF.

This clone was seen a handful of times. V and J are TRBV7-8 and TRBJ1-6; 8 nucleotides match TRBD1. CDR1 and CDR2 from the germline V gene are SGHVS and FQNEAQ. V gave up 5 bases and J gave up 6 bases; unmatched junction bases: 6. The CDR3 runs to 15 residues. The CDR3 loop is CASSPRQGFNSPLHF. Here the CDR3 DNA reads TGTGCCAGCAGCCCGAGACAGGGGTTTAATTCACCCCTCCACTTT. Using reference TRBV7-8 and TRBJ1-6 for the parts outside the CDR3, the full variable domain is GAGVSQSPRYKVAKRGQDVALRCDPISGHVSLFWYQQALGQGPEFLTYFQNEAQLDKSGLPSDRFFAERPEGSVSTLKIQRTQQEDSAVYLCASSPRQGFNSPLHFGNGTRLTVT.

This clone came up a few times. V is TRBV6-4 and J is TRBJ2-7; possible D gene TRBD1, 6 bases. Per the germline V gene, CDR1 is MRHNA and CDR2 is SNTAGT. The CDR3 is 15 amino acids. The germline V and J ends were trimmed by 7 bases and 2 bases, with 18 bases remaining between them. CDR3 protein: CASKRQEENPYEQYF. CDR3 nucleotide sequence: TGTGCCAGCAAGAGACAGGAAGAGAACCCCTACGAGCAGTACTTC.

V and J are TRBV10-3 and TRBJ2-2, with 8 positions matching TRBD1. CDR1 is ENHRY and CDR2 is SYGVKD in the germline V gene. V trimming: 6 bases; J trimming: 4 bases; junction bases outside the gene matches: 4. CDR3 length equals 14 residues. Here the CDR3 DNA reads TGTGCCATCAGCATCCAGGGGGCCACCGGGGAGCTGTTTTTT. Its translation is CAISIQGATGELFF.

The rearrangement links TRBV28 to TRBJ1-2, with 7 bases matching TRBD1. The CDR3 length is 14 residues. J gave up 4 bases and V 2 bases, and 4 bases lay outside the gene matches. The germline V gene has CDR1 MDHEN and CDR2 SYDVKM. CDR3 coding DNA: TGTGCCAGCAGTTTACTGGGACAGCTCTATGGCTACACCTTC. Translation: CASSLLGQLYGYTF.

This rearrangement joins TRBV11-2 to TRBJ1-2, with D tentatively TRBD1 (5 bases). With 0 bases removed from V and 7 bases from J, the gap between germline ends came to 21 bases. The germline CDR1 and CDR2 sequences are SGHAT and FQNNGV. CDR3 length equals 17 residues. The CDR3 is CASSLERTRSTTGGYTF. CDR3 sequence (DNA): TGTGCCAGCAGCTTAGAGAGGACAAGATCAACAACTGGTGGCTACACCTTC.

V usage is TRBV10-3 and J usage is TRBJ2-7; D perhaps matches TRBD2 (6 bases). From germline, CDR1 is ENHRY and CDR2 SYGVKD. The ends were cut back, 0 bases at V and 3 bases at J, with 18 bases in the middle. This CDR3 has 17 amino acids. The CDR3 loop reads CAISESTRGRRGYEQYF. In DNA form, the CDR3 reads TGTGCCATCAGTGAGTCGACAAGAGGGCGGAGGGGCTACGAGCAGTACTTC.

The chain combines TRBV9 with TRBJ1-2, with D possibly matching TRBD1 (5 bases). The CDR3 spans 15 residues. V was cut by 3 bases and J by 5 bases, with 17 bases left in between. Germline V gives CDR1 SGDLS, CDR2 YYNGEE. The CDR3 DNA reads as TGTGCCAGCAGCGGGGACTCCGATTCGGGTTATGGCTACACCTTC. Protein product: CASSGDSDSGYGYTF.

V usage is TRBV11-3 and J usage is TRBJ2-3, with 7 bases that match TRBD2. J lost 4 bases, V lost 5 bases, and 9 bases had no gene match. Germline V gene data show CDR1 as SGHNT and CDR2 as YENEEA. The CDR3 contains 15 residues. The CDR3 DNA is TGTGCCAGCAGCCCCCCGGGGGAGGGATCAGATACGCAGTATTTT. Translating gives CASSPPGEGSDTQYF.

This chain links TRBV14 with TRBJ1-5; D may be TRBD1 (6 bases). Trimming left V 1 base short and J 3 bases short, with 16 bases between. Per germline, CDR1 SGHDN and CDR2 FVKESK. The CDR3 spans 17 residues. The CDR3 sequence: CASSQVRDRLPNQPQHF. CDR3 DNA: TGTGCCAGCAGCCAAGTTAGAGACAGGCTGCCCAATCAGCCCCAGCATTTT.

The V gene is TRBV12-3 or TRBV12-4, the J gene TRBJ1-2; 8 nucleotides agree with TRBD1. J lost 4 bases, V lost 3 bases, and 1 base had no gene match. This CDR3 contains 13 residues. CDR3 region: CASSLGTGYGYTF. The CDR3 bases are TGTGCCAGCAGTTTGGGGACAGGCTATGGCTACACCTTC.

This clone was recorded only once. J is TRBJ1-6 and V is TRBV19; D uncertain. The CDR3 runs 14 residues. V was shortened by 4 bases and J by 10 bases, with 14 bases between the two germline ends. CDR1 and CDR2 from the germline V gene are LNHDA and SQIVND (reference sequence). DNA for the CDR3: TGTGCCAGTAGTACGCCAGAGCAGGTATCACCCCTCCACTTT. Translation gives CASSTPEQVSPLHF.

The rearrangement joins TRBV30 to TRBJ1-5; 7 nucleotides match TRBD1. The CDR3 has 15 amino acids. V dropped 2 bases and J dropped 8; count of bases not matched to a gene: 12. Germline CDR1 is GTSNPN and CDR2 is SVGIG (reference sequence). In nucleotides, the CDR3 is TGTGCCTGGAGTAGGGGGCAGGGGATGGGTGAGCCCCAGCATTTT. This translates into CAWSRGQGMGEPQHF.

The DNA of the CDR3 is TGTGCCAGCAGCCCGGGACAGTTCAATCAGCCCCAGCATTTT. Translated, it gives CASSPGQFNQPQHF. The chain links TRBV3-1 (or the pseudogene TRBV3-2) to TRBJ1-5; 7 bases line up with TRBD1. Unmatched junction bases numbered 3, after V lost 4 bases and J lost 3 bases. This CDR3 has 14 residues. Germline CDR1 is LGHDT and CDR2 is YNNKEL (reference sequence).

V usage is TRBV6-2 or TRBV6-3 and J usage is TRBJ1-6, with no clear D. Germline values: CDR1 MNHEY, CDR2 SVGEGT. Trimming took off 2 bases at V and 6 bases at J, with 11 bases between the two ends. This CDR3 has 15 amino acids. The CDR3 DNA follows: TGTGCCAGCAGTTACCGGAACAGACCTAATTCACCCCTCCACTTT. Protein sequence: CASSYRNRPNSPLHF.

The chain couples TRBV3-1 (or the pseudogene TRBV3-2) to TRBJ2-2; 14 bases fit TRBD2. After removal of 0 bases from V and 0 bases from J, the junction contained 12 bases not matched to a gene. The V gene's germline CDR1 is LGHDT and CDR2 YNNKEL (reference sequence). This CDR3 has 22 amino acids. The CDR3 bases are TGTGCCAGCAGCCAAGAAAGGACTAGCGGGGGGTCCGGGATCGCGAACACCGGGGAGCTGTTTTTT. Translation gives CASSQERTSGGSGIANTGELFF.

The rearrangement uses TRBV7-2 and TRBJ1-6; 9 bases line up with TRBD1. J gave up 7 bases and V 6 bases, and 7 bases lay outside the gene matches. The CDR3 sequence is 15 residues long. Per the germline V gene, CDR1 is SGHTA and CDR2 is FQGNSA. The CDR3 loop reads CASSSGQGMNSPLHF. The CDR3 DNA sequence: TGTGCCAGCAGTTCAGGACAGGGGATGAATTCACCCCTCCACTTT.

The chain combines TRBV6-5 with TRBJ1-4, with a tentative D call TRBD1 (6 bases). The V gene lost 10 bases and the J gene lost 10 bases, with 13 bases spanning the gap. This CDR3 comprises 11 residues. Germline loops: CDR1 MNHEY, CDR2 SVGAGI. The CDR3 region is CATAGEGKLFF. DNA for the CDR3: TGTGCCACGGCAGGGGAAGGAAAACTGTTTTTT.

The CDR3 loop is CASSLTGARAEAFF. CDR3 nucleotide sequence: TGCGCCAGCAGCTTAACAGGGGCGAGGGCTGAAGCTTTCTTT. The rearrangement uses TRBV5-1 and TRBJ1-1; TRBD1 matches at 7 bases. The germline V gene has CDR1 SGHRS and CDR2 YFSETQ. V was pared by 2 bases and J by 6 bases, with 7 bases of the junction left unmatched. This CDR3 has 14 amino acids.

The V and J genes are TRBV3-1 (or the pseudogene TRBV3-2) and TRBJ2-5; 7 bases match TRBD2. Trimming took 3 bases from V and 1 from J; bases not matched to a gene: 5. CDR3 length: 15 amino acids. CDR1 and CDR2 from the germline V gene are LGHDT and YNNKEL (reference sequence). CDR3 loop: CASSQTGGSQETQYF. The CDR3 DNA reads as TGTGCCAGCAGCCAGACCGGGGGGTCCCAAGAGACCCAGTACTTC.

For the CDR3, the DNA is TGTGCCAGCAGCCCTAATTTAAACTATGGCTACACCTTC. This translates into CASSPNLNYGYTF. The rearrangement joins TRBV11-2 to TRBJ1-2; D not resolved. Trimming took off 5 bases at V and 2 bases at J, with 9 bases between the two ends. Germline loops: CDR1 SGHAT, CDR2 FQNNGV. The CDR3 is made up of 13 amino acids.